A selection of T cell receptor beta chains follows, all from one sample in a study of cytomegalovirus exposure and HLA in healthy donors. This table comes from immunoSEQ multiplex PCR, and its TCRdb copy is limited to in-frame clones, with some not included. The profile shows 250,000 to 350,000 clones, roughly 89% of them singletons. The sequencing sample was made of PBMCs. These receptors all stem from a man aged 35 to 55 in good health and CMV-seropositive. The CDR3 runs from the conserved cysteine through the conserved F or W. A D gene is named only where the DNA matches it firmly. Clone size, where shown, is once, few, many, or a class for clones that have expanded.

-	TRBV4-2	TRBJ2-4	once	TGTGCCAGCAGCCAAACAGGGTCGAACATTCAGTACTTC	CASSQTGSNIQYF
TRBD1	TRBV5-4	TRBJ2-7	-	TGTGCCAGCAGCTACGGGACAGGGCAAAGCTACGAGCAGTACTTC	CASSYGTGQSYEQYF
-	TRBV5-1	TRBJ2-6	-	TGCGCCAGCAGCTTAACATCGTCTGGGGCCAACGTCCTGACTTTC	CASSLTSSGANVLTF
-	TRBV11-3	TRBJ2-7	-	TGTGCCAGCAGCCCCTCGGTAGCGAGCCCCTACGAGCAGTACTTC	CASSPSVASPYEQYF
TRBD2	TRBV5-1	TRBJ2-1	-	TGCGCCAGCAGCTTGGGGGACTATGGCTCCTACAATGAGCAGTTCTTC	CASSLGDYGSYNEQFF
TRBD2	TRBV19	TRBJ2-7	once	TGTGCCAGTAGGGCCGCCGGGACTAGCGTCCGCGAGCAGTACTTC	CASRAAGTSVREQYF
-	TRBV7-2	TRBJ2-3	-	TGTGCCAGCAGAAACGTGAGGGGCCCGGGGGATATGCAGTATTTT	CASRNVRGPGDMQYF
TRBD1	TRBV5-1	TRBJ2-4	once	TGCGCCAGCACCCCCGGGACAGGGGGGATCATTCAGTACTTC	CASTPGTGGIIQYF
TRBD1	TRBV27	TRBJ2-7	once	TGTGCCAGCAGTCCCCGGGACAGGGGGACCTACGAGCAGTACTTC	CASSPRDRGTYEQYF
-	TRBV9	TRBJ2-3	-	TGTGCCAGCAGCGCCAGACCTACAGGGGGGGGCACAGATACGCAGTATTTT	CASSARPTGGGTDTQYF
-	TRBV10-2	TRBJ1-2	-	TGCGCCAGCAGTGGTGACCCTAGATACGGCTACACCTTC	CASSGDPRYGYTF
TRBD1	TRBV7-8	TRBJ2-3	-	TGTGCCAGCAGCTGGGGACAGGCCACAGATACGCAGTATTTT	CASSWGQATDTQYF
TRBD2	TRBV27	TRBJ2-1	-	TGTGCCAGCAGTTTATCCAGCCTCTCCAGCGGGACTAGCGCATCCAATGAGCAGTTCTTC	CASSLSSLSSGTSASNEQFF
-	TRBV7-3	TRBJ2-3	-	TGTGCCAGCAGCTTAAATACAGCAACAAGCACAGATACGCAGTATTTT	CASSLNTATSTDTQYF
TRBD1	TRBV5-1	TRBJ2-7	-	TGCGCCAGCAGCTTCGAGGGGACAGCCCAAATTACCTACGAGCAGTACTTC	CASSFEGTAQITYEQYF
TRBD1	TRBV4-1	TRBJ2-7	-	TGCGCCAGCAGCCAAGAAGGGCCTCCGGGACAGGGGACCTACGAGCAGTACTTC	CASSQEGPPGQGTYEQYF
-	TRBV15	TRBJ2-7	-	TGTGCCACCAGCAGGGAATTGACAGGCTACTACGAGCAGTACTTC	CATSRELTGYYEQYF
TRBD2	TRBV7-9	TRBJ2-7	-	TGTGCCAGCAGCCCCCGGGGGGGCACCGAGCAGTACTTC	CASSPRGGTEQYF
TRBD1	TRBV28	TRBJ2-7	-	TGTGCCAGCAGTTTGGGGGACCGGACAGGGAACCACGAGCAGTACTTC	CASSLGDRTGNHEQYF
TRBD1	TRBV4-1	TRBJ1-2	-	TGCGCCAGCAGCCCCCGGGACAGCTATGGCTACACCTTC	CASSPRDSYGYTF